Listed here are 22 T cell receptor beta chains from one sample, sequenced in a study of blood T cells in healthy people across ages. A second PCR, run for about 7 to 11 cycles, used a sample-barcoded 5' primer plus a J-beta primer mix. TCRdb analysed the 5' RACE reads with MiXCR anew, one entry per CDR3 protein. This table holds hundreds of thousands of distinct CDR3 sequences, about 62% found once. Sequencing was done on a sample of blood. The receptors here all came from a man aged 25 to 40 in good health.

V usage is TRBV3-1 and J usage is TRBJ2-1; 10 bases fit TRBD2. The CDR3 extends over 17 amino acids. Germline CDR1 is LGHDT and CDR2 is YNNKEL (reference sequence). Losses at the gene ends were 0 bases for V and 5 bases for J; bases not matched to a gene: 7. This CDR3 is CASSQDPAGGPNNEQFF. The CDR3 DNA reads TGTGCCAGCAGCCAAGATCCAGCGGGAGGGCCAAACAATGAGCAGTTCTTC.

The rearrangement joins TRBV27 to TRBJ2-7; D uncertain. The J call may not be correct, given that the DNA end is closer to TRBJ2-5. CDR1 is MNHEY, CDR2 SMNVEV, per germline (reference sequence). This CDR3 comprises 14 residues. The CDR3, as DNA: TGTGCCAGCAATAATCGATTGGATGGAGAGACCCAGTACTTC. It translates to CASNNRLDGETQYF.

The chain combines TRBV15 with TRBJ2-1; 11 nucleotides line up with TRBD2. The CDR3 is 16 residues long. V trimming: 6 bases; J trimming: 0 bases; junction bases outside the gene matches: 4. CDR1 is LNHNV, CDR2 YYDKDF, per germline (reference sequence). CDR3 bases: TGTGCCACCAGTGTAGCGGGGGGGATCTCCTACAATGAGCAGTTCTTC. Its translation is CATSVAGGISYNEQFF.

The table lists this clonotype with a count of one. The chain employs TRBV7-2 and TRBJ2-4; possible D gene TRBD1, 6 bases. Germline-derived CDR1 and CDR2 are SGHTA and FQGNSA. V lost 3 bases and J lost 8, with 14 bases in between. The CDR3 totals 14 residues. In DNA form, the CDR3 reads TGTGCCAGCAGCTTTTCAGGGACAATTCACATTCAGTACTTC. Its translation is CASSFSGTIHIQYF.

The rearrangement uses TRBV5-1 and TRBJ2-4, with TRBD1 as a possible D gene (6 bases). The CDR3 consists of 15 residues. Trimming removed 7 bases from V and 6 bases from J, with 20 bases in between. Germline loops: CDR1 SGHRS, CDR2 YFSETQ. CDR3 residues: CASRTDGSERNIQYF. The DNA of the CDR3 is TGCGCCAGCCGGACAGATGGGTCGGAGAGAAACATTCAGTACTTC.

V usage is TRBV7-2 and J usage is TRBJ2-3, with D perhaps assigned TRBD1 or TRBD2 (5 bases each). The CDR3 is 15 residues long. In germline, CDR1 is SGHTA, CDR2 FQGNSA. The ends were cut back, 2 bases at V and 0 bases at J, with 9 bases in the middle. The CDR3 DNA sequence: TGTACCAGCAGCTTAACGGGACCAAGCACAGATACGCAGTATTTT. It yields the protein CTSSLTGPSTDTQYF.

This clonotype was counted once. The junction departs from germline at one end; a sequencing error may be responsible. This sequence joins TRBV7-7 and TRBJ2-1; D remains unclear. The CDR3 contains 13 residues. In germline, CDR1 is SSHAT, CDR2 FNYEAQ (reference sequence). CDR3 bases: TGTGCTAGCAGCTTAGCAGAGGCAGATGAGCAGTTCTTC. It translates to CASSLAEADEQFF. Full variable domain (missing parts from reference TRBV7-7 and TRBJ2-1): GAGVSQSPRYKVTKRGQDVTLRCDPISSHATLYWYQQALGQGPEFLTYFNYEAQPDKSGLPSDRFSAERPEGSISTLTIQRTEQRDSAMYRCASSLAEADEQFFGPGTRLTVL.

This clonotype was seen ten or more times. The gene calls are TRBV7-2 and TRBJ1-2; D call uncertain. The germline V and J ends were trimmed by 5 bases and 6 bases, with 13 bases remaining between them. This CDR3 spans 13 amino acids. Per the germline V gene, CDR1 is SGHTA and CDR2 is FQGNSA. CDR3 coding DNA: TGTGCCAGCAGCCCCGATGAGGGAGATGGCTACACCTTC. Encoded protein: CASSPDEGDGYTF.

The chain joins TRBV6-5 to TRBJ1-6, with a possible D match to TRBD1 (6 bases). Germline V gene data show CDR1 as MNHEY and CDR2 as SVGAGI. The CDR3 runs 18 residues. The V and J ends lost 1 base and 8 bases respectively, with 21 bases between them. This CDR3 is CASSYFGRGLRQDSPLHF. CDR3 nucleotide sequence: TGTGCCAGCAGTTACTTTGGCAGGGGTCTTCGACAGGATTCACCCCTCCACTTT.

This chain uses TRBV20-1 with TRBJ2-7, with no clear D. This CDR3 is 11 amino acids long. The germline V and J ends were trimmed by 0 bases and 2 bases, with 2 bases remaining between them. Per the germline V gene, CDR1 is DFQATT and CDR2 is SNEGSKA (reference sequence). CDR3 sequence: CSAREPYEQYF. The CDR3 nucleotides are TGCAGTGCTAGAGAGCCCTACGAGCAGTACTTC.

Only a few counts were recorded for this clonotype. The chain combines TRBV29-1 with TRBJ1-2; D gene unclear. Germline CDR1 is SQVTM and CDR2 is ANQGSEA. The CDR3 runs 12 residues. V lost 5 bases and J 8 bases, leaving 15 bases between the germline ends. The CDR3 loop is CSVPSSGGGYTF. The DNA for the CDR3 is TGCAGCGTTCCGAGTTCCGGCGGGGGCTACACCTTC. The complete variable domain, with remaining parts taken from reference TRBV29-1 and TRBJ1-2, reads SAVISQKPSRDICQRGTSLTIQCQVDSQVTMMFWYRQQPGQSLTLIATANQGSEATYESGFVIDKFPISRPNLTFSTLTVSNMSPEDSSIYLCSVPSSGGGYTFGSGTRLTVV.

The chain joins TRBV29-1 to TRBJ1-1, with 8 bases identical to TRBD1. Per the germline V gene, CDR1 is SQVTM and CDR2 is ANQGSEA. The CDR3 loop spans 11 amino acids. V trimming: 7 bases; J trimming: 4 bases; junction bases outside the gene matches: 2. This CDR3 reads CSARGPTEAFF. DNA for the CDR3: TGCAGCGCCAGGGGGCCCACTGAAGCTTTCTTT.

J is TRBJ2-1 and V is TRBV4-2, with a weak D call TRBD2 (5 bases). This CDR3 is built from 13 residues. Germline CDR1 and CDR2: LGHNA and YNFKEQ. Trimming left V 4 bases short and J 8 bases short, with 12 bases between. CDR3: CASSRTGFDEQFF. As DNA, the CDR3 is TGTGCCAGCAGCCGGACTGGTTTCGATGAGCAGTTCTTC.

The genes are TRBV20-1 and TRBJ2-5; TRBD2 matches at 11 bases. Germline V CDR1 and CDR2: DFQATT, SNEGSKA (reference sequence). This CDR3 contains 15 residues. After removal of 2 bases from V and 3 bases from J, the junction contained 5 bases not matched to a gene. The DNA for the CDR3 is TGCAGTGCTAGATTAGCGGGGGGGCGGGAAGAGACCCAGTACTTC. The encoded protein is CSARLAGGREETQYF.

This clonotype was picked up a small number of times. The CDR3 DNA follows: TGTGCCAGCCGGGGGTTCTCCGGCGAGCAGTACTTC. The encoded protein is CASRGFSGEQYF. This chain links TRBV2 with TRBJ2-7, with D possibly being TRBD2 (6 bases). V was pared by 8 bases and J by 6 bases, with 14 bases between. Germline values: CDR1 SNHLY, CDR2 FYNNEI. This CDR3 is built from 12 residues.

This clonotype was detected a few times. The chain has TRBV28 and TRBJ2-7; perhaps TRBD2 as D (5 bases). The CDR3 extends over 13 amino acids. Trimming took 10 bases from V and 6 from J, leaving 19 bases between them. The germline gives CDR1 MDHEN, CDR2 SYDVKM. The CDR3 DNA sequence: TGTGCCACCAGATGGACTTTTGCTGGCGAGCAGTACTTC. As protein: CATRWTFAGEQYF.

About this clonotype: This clone may be a read error of a much larger clone one base away. This chain joins TRBV5-4 and TRBJ2-4, with a possible D match to TRBD2 (5 bases). V was cut by 2 bases and J by 8 bases, with 5 bases left in between. The CDR3 covers 11 residues. Germline CDR1 SGHNT, CDR2 YYREEE (reference sequence). CDR3 loop: CASSFGDIQYF. The CDR3 DNA reads TGTGCCAGCAGCTTCGGGGACATTCAGTACTTC.

The genes are TRBV29-1 and TRBJ2-1, with 8 bases that match TRBD2. CDR1 SQVTM and CDR2 ANQGSEA come from the germline V gene. V trimming: 7 bases; J trimming: 4 bases; junction bases outside the gene matches: 15. The CDR3 has 16 residues. The CDR3 here is CSAGGAGGGRYNEQFF. DNA of the CDR3: TGCAGCGCCGGGGGGGCGGGAGGAGGACGTTACAATGAGCAGTTCTTC.

V usage is TRBV20-1 and J usage is TRBJ2-2, with D possibly matching TRBD2 (7 bases). Germline values: CDR1 DFQATT, CDR2 SNEGSKA (reference sequence). Trimming cost V 3 bases and J 3 bases, with 14 bases left between them. The CDR3 length is 15 residues. The CDR3 coding sequence is TGCAGTGCTAGGGGGGGGCTCGTGGACACCGGGGAGCTGTTTTTT. As protein: CSARGGLVDTGELFF.

V gene TRBV4-3 combines with J gene TRBJ2-7; D is perhaps TRBD1 (6 bases). Trimming left V 1 base short and J 9 bases short, with 19 bases between. Germline V lookup: CDR1 LGHNA, CDR2 YSLEER. CDR3 size: 15 residues. Here the CDR3 reads CASSQVYRAAEVQYF. DNA for the CDR3: TGCGCCAGCAGCCAAGTATACAGGGCAGCTGAGGTGCAGTACTTC.

The V call is TRBV28, the J call TRBJ2-6; D possibly uses TRBD1 or TRBD2 (5 bases each). Per the germline V gene, CDR1 is MDHEN and CDR2 is SYDVKM. The CDR3 extends over 16 amino acids. The V gene lost 7 bases and the J gene lost 3 bases, with 16 bases spanning the gap. CDR3 sequence: CASIEGRADGANVLTF. The DNA of the CDR3 is TGTGCCAGCATCGAGGGGAGAGCCGATGGGGCCAACGTCCTGACTTTC. Combining the CDR3 with reference TRBV28 and TRBJ2-6 gives the whole variable domain DVKVTQSSRYLVKRTGEKVFLECVQDMDHENMFWYRQDPGLGLRLIYFSYDVKMKEKGDIPEGYSVSREKKERFSLILESASTNQTSMYLCASIEGRADGANVLTFGAGSRLTVL.

This clonotype was recorded a few times. V usage is TRBV7-2 and J usage is TRBJ2-5; D is perhaps TRBD1 or TRBD2 (5 bases each). This CDR3 is 14 amino acids long. Germline V gene sequence: CDR1 SGHTA, CDR2 FQGNSA. V was trimmed by 2 bases and J by 5 bases, leaving 12 bases between them. The CDR3 nucleotides read TGTGCCAGCAGCTTACTCGGCTGGGGGGAGACCCAGTACTTC. Translated, it gives CASSLLGWGETQYF.